This T cell receptor (beta chain) originates from a study of cytotoxic CD8 clonotypes in ibrutinib-treated CLL. Whole-study findings and limits: Rising at ibrutinib response, clonality subsequently fell back toward baseline at progression. Shared public clonotypes were rare, and on treatment they either got smaller or stayed the same.

Comments on this clone: Its antigen is unidentified.

V gave up 6 bases and J gave up 12 bases; unmatched junction bases: 10. The length of the CDR3 is 13 residues. Germline loops: CDR1 MNHEY, CDR2 SVGAGI. The table came from immunoSEQ multiplex PCR; TCRdb's copy has only in-frame clones and leaves some out. The table shows hundreds of thousands of clones, with 70% occurring only once. This chain uses TRBV6-5 with TRBJ2-1; 8 bases align to TRBD1. The receptor was isolated from a human donor with chronic lymphocytic leukemia. The sample here was PBMCs, taken after 24 months of ibrutinib treatment. The CDR3 region has the DNA TGTGCCAGCAGCCCGATCGGGACAGGCGCGCAGTTCTTC. Encoded protein: CASSPIGTGAQFF.